This TCR beta chain is from a study of cytomegalovirus exposure and HLA in healthy donors. Per germline, CDR1 MDHEN and CDR2 SYDVKM. The CDR3 consists of 16 residues. With 5 bases clipped from V and 5 bases from J, the junction kept 11 bases outside the gene matches. Study-level results: Segments of the TCR beta V type were, in most cases, productive about 90% or about 30% of the time in an earlier analysis. Later work showed greater clonal expansion in HLA-associated TCR beta chains than in equally common others.

Points on this clone: Its specificity is unknown.

This PCR relied on a set of 60 Vbeta primers and 13 Jbeta primers. Data came from immunoSEQ multiplex PCR; TCRdb stores just in-frame clones and leaves some out. This repertoire comprises approximately 110,000 clones; its ten largest clones make up less than 4.5%. The chain links TRBV28 to TRBJ2-5; 10 nucleotides match TRBD2. Sequencing was done on a sample of PBMCs. The TCR sequence derives from a man in his late teens or twenties in good health and CMV-seronegative. In DNA form, the CDR3 reads TGTGCCAGCAGTATGCGAGCGGGGGGGGTTTGGGAGACCCAGTACTTC. This codes for CASSMRAGGVWETQYF.